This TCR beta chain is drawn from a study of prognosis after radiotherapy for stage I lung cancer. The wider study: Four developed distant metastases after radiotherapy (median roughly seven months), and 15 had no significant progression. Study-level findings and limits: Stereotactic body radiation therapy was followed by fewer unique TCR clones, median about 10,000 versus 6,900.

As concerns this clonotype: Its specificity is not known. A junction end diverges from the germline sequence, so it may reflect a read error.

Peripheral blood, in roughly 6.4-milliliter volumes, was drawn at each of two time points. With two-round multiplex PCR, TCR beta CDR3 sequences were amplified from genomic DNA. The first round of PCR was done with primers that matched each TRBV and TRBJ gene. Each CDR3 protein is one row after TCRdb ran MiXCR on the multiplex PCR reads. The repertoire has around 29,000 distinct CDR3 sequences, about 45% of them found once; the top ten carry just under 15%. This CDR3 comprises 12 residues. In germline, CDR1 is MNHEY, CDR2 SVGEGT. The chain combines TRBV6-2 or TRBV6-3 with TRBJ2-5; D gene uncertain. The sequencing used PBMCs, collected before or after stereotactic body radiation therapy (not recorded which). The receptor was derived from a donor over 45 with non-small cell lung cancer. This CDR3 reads CDSSPRAGNQYF. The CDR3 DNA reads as TGTGACAGCAGCCCCCGCGCTGGGAACCAGTACTTC.